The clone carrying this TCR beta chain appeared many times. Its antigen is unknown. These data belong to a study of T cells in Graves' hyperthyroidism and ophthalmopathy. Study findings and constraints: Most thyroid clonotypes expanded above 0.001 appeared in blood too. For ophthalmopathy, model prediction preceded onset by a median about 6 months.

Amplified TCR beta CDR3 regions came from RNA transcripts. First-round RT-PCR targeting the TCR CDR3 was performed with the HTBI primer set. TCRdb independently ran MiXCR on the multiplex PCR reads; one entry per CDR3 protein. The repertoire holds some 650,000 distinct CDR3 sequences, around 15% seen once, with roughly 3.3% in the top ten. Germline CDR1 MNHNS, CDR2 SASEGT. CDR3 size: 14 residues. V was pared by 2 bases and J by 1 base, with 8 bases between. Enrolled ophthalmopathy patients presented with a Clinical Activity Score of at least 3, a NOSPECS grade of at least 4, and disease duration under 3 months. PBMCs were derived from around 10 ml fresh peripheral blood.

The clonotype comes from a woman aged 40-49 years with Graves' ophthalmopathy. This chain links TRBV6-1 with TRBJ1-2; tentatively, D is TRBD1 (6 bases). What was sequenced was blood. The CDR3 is CASSEPDSNYGYTF. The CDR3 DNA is TGTGCCAGCAGTGAACCGGACAGTAACTATGGCTACACCTTC.